A selection of T cell receptor beta chains follows, all from one sample in a study of shared clonotypes between healthy human individuals. Assay: immunoSEQ multiplex PCR; the TCRdb copy retains only in-frame clones and omits some. The sample has some 900,000 clones, around three quarters seen once. Sequencing was carried out using memory CD4+ T cells sorted from blood. These receptors originate from a man between 18 and 35 years old in good health. CDR3s include the opening cysteine and the closing phenylalanine or tryptophan. D genes are given only for firm matches. Clone size is stated in some rows and not others, as once, few, many or a class when expanded.

CDR3nt | CDR3aa | j_gene | len | v_gene | abundance | d_gene
TGCGCCAGCAGCTTGGTCCCTAGCGGGGGTAGGTATGAGCAGTTCTTC | CASSLVPSGGRYEQFF | TRBJ2-1 | 16 | TRBV5-1 | . | TRBD2
TGCGCCAGCAGCCAAGATGACCGCTACAATGAAAAACTGTTTTTT | CASSQDDRYNEKLFF | TRBJ1-4 | 15 | TRBV4-1 | . | .
TGTGCCAGCAGCCAAGCCCTGACTGTAAACTATGGCTACACCTTC | CASSQALTVNYGYTF | TRBJ1-2 | 15 | TRBV4-2 | few | .
TGCGCCAGCAGCCAAGATTTCGGCAGCCCTCCGGGGCCCCAGCATTTT | CASSQDFGSPPGPQHF | TRBJ1-5 | 16 | TRBV4-1 | . | .
TGCGCCAGCAGGGGAGTAGGACTAGCGGGCACCGGGGAGCTGTTTTTT | CASRGVGLAGTGELFF | TRBJ2-2 | 16 | TRBV5-1 | once | TRBD2
TGTGCCAGCAGTTTTGCCCAAGGAAACACCATATATTTT | CASSFAQGNTIYF | TRBJ1-3 | 13 | TRBV28 | . | .
TGCAGTGTCACGGATTACAATGAGCAGTTCTTC | CSVTDYNEQFF | TRBJ2-1 | 11 | TRBV20-1 | once | .
TGTGCCAGCAGTGTGGGACAGCTAGCCAAAAACATTCAGTACTTC | CASSVGQLAKNIQYF | TRBJ2-4 | 15 | TRBV6-6 | . | TRBD1
TGTGCCAGCTCCCCCAGGGGACCCAGATCCTACGAGCAGTACTTC | CASSPRGPRSYEQYF | TRBJ2-7 | 15 | TRBV18 | . | .
TGCGCCAGCAGCCCAACCCCGAACACTGAAGCTTTCTTT | CASSPTPNTEAFF | TRBJ1-1 | 13 | TRBV5-1 | . | .
TGTGCCAGCAGCTTTGGGTCGAAGGAAAAACTGTTTTTT | CASSFGSKEKLFF | TRBJ1-4 | 13 | TRBV2 | few | .
TGTGCCAGCAGCTCCTTACGGGGGCGCGAGGGTAATGGCTACACCTTC | CASSSLRGREGNGYTF | TRBJ1-2 | 16 | TRBV11-2 | . | .
TGTGCCATCAGTGAGGCAGGGTTAAGCGAGCAGTACTTC | CAISEAGLSEQYF | TRBJ2-7 | 13 | TRBV10-3 | . | .
TGTGCCAGTAGTAGGCAGGATTCACCCCTCCACTTT | CASSRQDSPLHF | TRBJ1-6 | 12 | TRBV19 | many | .
TGCGCCAGCAGCCAAGTGTACGGCGGGTTTCAGCCCCAGCATTTT | CASSQVYGGFQPQHF | TRBJ1-5 | 15 | TRBV4-3 | . | .